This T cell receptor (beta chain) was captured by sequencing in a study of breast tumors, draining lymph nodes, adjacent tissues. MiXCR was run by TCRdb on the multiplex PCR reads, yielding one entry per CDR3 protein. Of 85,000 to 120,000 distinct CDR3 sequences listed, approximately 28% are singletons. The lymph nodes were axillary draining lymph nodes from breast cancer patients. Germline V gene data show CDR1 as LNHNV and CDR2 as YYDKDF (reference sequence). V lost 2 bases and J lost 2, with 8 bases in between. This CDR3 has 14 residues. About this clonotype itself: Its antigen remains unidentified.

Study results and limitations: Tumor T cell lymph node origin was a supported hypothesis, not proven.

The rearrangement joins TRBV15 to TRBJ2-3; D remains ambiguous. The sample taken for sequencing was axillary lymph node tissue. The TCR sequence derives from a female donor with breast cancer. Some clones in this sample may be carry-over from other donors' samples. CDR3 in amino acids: CATSRNLITDTQYF. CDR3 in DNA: TGTGCCACCAGCAGAAATCTAATCACAGATACGCAGTATTTT.